This is a list of T cell receptor beta chains from one sample in a study of cytotoxic CD8 clonotypes in ibrutinib-treated CLL. Sequenced by immunoSEQ multiplex PCR; TCRdb stores in-frame clones only, minus some. This table has about 84,000 clones, around 84% appearing once. The sequencing here drew on PBMCs, taken before ibrutinib treatment. The receptors were sampled from a human donor with chronic lymphocytic leukemia. The CDR3 runs from the conserved cysteine through the conserved F or W. A D gene is named only where the DNA matches it firmly. Where a row states a size, it is once, few, many or the class of an expanded clone; other rows omit it.

clone size	V gene	D gene	J gene	CDR3 DNA	CDR3 protein
once	TRBV6-6	.	TRBJ1-5	TGTGCCAGCAGTTACTCGCTCGGGGGCGGCAATCAGCCCCAGCATTTT	CASSYSLGGGNQPQHF
.	TRBV21-1	.	TRBJ1-1	TGTGCCAGCAGCACAGGACCTCGGAACACTGAAGCTTTCTTT	CASSTGPRNTEAFF
.	TRBV4-1	TRBD1	TRBJ2-5	TGCGCCAGCAGCTATGGCGGGACAGGGGTCGTAGAGACCCAGTACTTC	CASSYGGTGVVETQYF
.	TRBV5-4	.	TRBJ1-4	TGTGCCAGCACGAAAGCAGGGTCAAATGAAAAACTGTTTTTT	CASTKAGSNEKLFF
.	TRBV5-1	TRBD1	TRBJ1-1	TGCGCCAGCAGCTGGAACCAGGGGGCCACTGAAGCTTTCTTT	CASSWNQGATEAFF
.	TRBV5-1	.	TRBJ2-3	TGCGCCAGCAGCGCACAGGGTAGGGGCACAGATACGCAGTATTTT	CASSAQGRGTDTQYF
.	TRBV5-1	TRBD1	TRBJ2-7	TGCGCCAGCACTACAGGGGACTCCTACGAGCAGTACTTC	CASTTGDSYEQYF
.	TRBV6-1	TRBD2	TRBJ2-1	TGTGCCAGCCCCCCACCCGGGACTAGCTACAATGAGCAGTTCTTC	CASPPPGTSYNEQFF
.	TRBV25-1	TRBD2	TRBJ2-1	TGTGCCAGCAGTGTGACTAGCGGGAGAGATAGACATGAGCAGTTCTTC	CASSVTSGRDRHEQFF
.	TRBV14	.	TRBJ2-5	TGTGCCAGCAGCCAGGTAGAGACCCAGTACTTC	CASSQVETQYF
.	TRBV7-2	.	TRBJ2-1	TGTGCCAGCAGCTTATCCTCCGGGGTGAATGAGCAGTTCTTC	CASSLSSGVNEQFF
few	TRBV6-4	TRBD1	TRBJ2-1	TGTGCCAGCAGTGACGGACAGGGGTACAATGAGCAGTTCTTC	CASSDGQGYNEQFF
.	TRBV9	TRBD1	TRBJ1-1	TGTGCCAGCAGCGTAGCTGTCGGGACAGGGGCTACGGCTTTCTTT	CASSVAVGTGATAFF
.	TRBV5-1	.	TRBJ1-1	TGCGCCAGCAGCTTGGCCCCGGGTGAAGCTTTCTTT	CASSLAPGEAFF
.	TRBV18	TRBD1	TRBJ1-2	TGTGCCAGCTCACTTATCCCGACAGGGATTAATTTCGATGGCTACACCTTC	CASSLIPTGINFDGYTF
.	TRBV11-3	TRBD2	TRBJ2-1	TGTGCCAGCAGTAGGCGAGCGGGACTTTACAATGAGCAGTTCTTC	CASSRRAGLYNEQFF
.	TRBV6-5	.	TRBJ1-1	TGTGCCAGCAGTTACAGACGGGACACTGAAGCTTTCTTT	CASSYRRDTEAFF
once	TRBV18	TRBD2	TRBJ2-7	TGTGCCAGCTCACCGACCTGGACTAGCGGGAGAACAGACGAGCAGTACTTC	CASSPTWTSGRTDEQYF
.	TRBV28	.	TRBJ1-5	TGTGCCAGCAGTTTACAGGGGAAGCCCCAGCATTTT	CASSLQGKPQHF
many	TRBV6-1	.	TRBJ1-5	TGTGCCAGCAGTGAAGCCGATTGGGGGGTTGGTCAGCCCCAGCATTTT	CASSEADWGVGQPQHF
.	TRBV4-1	.	TRBJ2-6	TGCGCCAGCAGCCAAGATCGTAGGCAGGGGGGGAGTTCTGGGGCCAACGTCCTGACTTTC	CASSQDRRQGGSSGANVLTF
.	TRBV7-8	.	TRBJ1-2	TGTGCCAGCAGCGGACCGGGACATGCCCAAAGGTCTAACTATGGCTACACCTTC	CASSGPGHAQRSNYGYTF
.	TRBV9	.	TRBJ2-6	TGTGCCAGCAGCGCGGTCTCTGGGGCCAACGTCCTGACTTTC	CASSAVSGANVLTF
.	TRBV5-4	.	TRBJ2-2	TGTGCCATGAGGAGGGGGACCGGGGAGCTGTTTTTT	CAMRRGTGELFF
.	TRBV5-5	.	TRBJ2-7	TGTGCCAGCAGCCCCTACCTCCAAGGCTACGAGCAGTACTTC	CASSPYLQGYEQYF
.	TRBV6-5	.	TRBJ1-5	TGTGCCAGCAGGCCTAATAGTAGCAATCAGCCCCAGCATTTT	CASRPNSSNQPQHF
few	TRBV5-1	TRBD2	TRBJ2-7	TGCGCCAGCAGCTTGAGTTCTGGACTAGCATCCTACGAGCAGTACTTC	CASSLSSGLASYEQYF
.	TRBV2	TRBD2	TRBJ2-1	TGTGCCAGCAGTGAATACCCGGGACTACCAACCTACAATGAGCAGTTCTTC	CASSEYPGLPTYNEQFF
.	TRBV16	.	TRBJ1-2	TGTGCCAGCAGCCAACGAAACAGGGAGATGTCCTATGGCTACACCTTC	CASSQRNREMSYGYTF
.	TRBV27	.	TRBJ2-7	TGTGCCAGCAGTTTCTCCCATAGTGGGGAGCAGTACTTC	CASSFSHSGEQYF
.	TRBV10-1	TRBD1	TRBJ2-1	TGCGCCAGCGCAAAGCGACAGGGGCCCCCTCTCAATGAGCAGTTCTTC	CASAKRQGPPLNEQFF
.	TRBV5-1	TRBD1	TRBJ2-7	TGCGCCAGCAGCTTGGCCAGGGGGCAATACGAGCAGTACTTC	CASSLARGQYEQYF
.	TRBV27	TRBD1	TRBJ2-7	TGTGCCAGCAGCATTTCTAGAACAGGGGCTTCATCCTACGAGCAGTACTTC	CASSISRTGASSYEQYF
.	TRBV27	.	TRBJ1-3	TGTGCCAGCAGTTTATTGTCTGTCGGGGGGACCTATGGAAACACCATATATTTT	CASSLLSVGGTYGNTIYF
.	TRBV11-3	.	TRBJ2-7	TGTGCCAGCAGCCCCGGGTCCTCCTACGAGCAGTACTTC	CASSPGSSYEQYF
once	TRBV4-2	.	TRBJ2-7	TGTGCCAGCAGCCAAGATTTTGGGGACTACGAGCAGTACTTC	CASSQDFGDYEQYF
.	TRBV2	.	TRBJ2-5	TGTGCCAGCAGTGGTGGACGGAAAGAGACCCAGTACTTC	CASSGGRKETQYF
.	TRBV6-1	TRBD2	TRBJ2-3	TGTGCCAGCAGTGGTTGGACTAGCGGGGGGCTCACAGATACGCAGTATTTT	CASSGWTSGGLTDTQYF
once	TRBV6-5	TRBD1	TRBJ2-3	TGTGCCAGCAGTTACGGGACAGGGGGCGTAGATACGCAGTATTTT	CASSYGTGGVDTQYF
.	TRBV6-5	TRBD1	TRBJ2-7	TGTGCCAGCAGTTACGCCGGGACAGAGGGATACGAGCAGTACTTC	CASSYAGTEGYEQYF
.	TRBV5-1	.	TRBJ1-1	TGCGCCAGCAGCCCCGGGGACGCGCGGTGGGAGGAAGCTTTCTTT	CASSPGDARWEEAFF
.	TRBV28	.	TRBJ2-5	TGTGCCAGCAGTCTCCCGGACGTGAAAACGACCCAGTACTTC	CASSLPDVKTTQYF
.	TRBV10-3	TRBD2	TRBJ2-3	TGTGCCATCAGTGAGTCACTAGCGGGAACGGATACGCAGTATTTT	CAISESLAGTDTQYF
.	TRBV7-9	.	TRBJ1-2	TGTGCCAGCAGCTCAACGGGCGCCAGGGCCCCCTTTGGCTACACCTTC	CASSSTGARAPFGYTF
.	TRBV4-1	TRBD2	TRBJ2-1	TGCGCCAGCAGCCAAGCCTCCGGGACTAGTGGCCTCAATGAGCAGTTCTTC	CASSQASGTSGLNEQFF
.	TRBV4-3	.	TRBJ1-1	TGCGCCAGCAGCCAAGGCCCGTCGACGAACACTGAAGCTTTCTTT	CASSQGPSTNTEAFF
.	TRBV7-9	TRBD2	TRBJ2-7	TGTGCCAGCAGCCGTAGCGGGACATACGAGCAGTACTTC	CASSRSGTYEQYF
few	TRBV5-1	.	TRBJ2-6	TGCGCCAGCAGCTCACGGAGGGATACCTCTGGGGCCAACGTCCTGACTTTC	CASSSRRDTSGANVLTF
.	TRBV7-2	TRBD2	TRBJ2-7	TGTGCCAGCAGCGTCGGGACTAGCGGGAGAGGTGAGCAGTACTTC	CASSVGTSGRGEQYF
.	TRBV5-1	.	TRBJ1-1	TGCGCCAGCAGCTTCACAGGGCAAGGGGACACTGAAGCTTTCTTT	CASSFTGQGDTEAFF
once	TRBV19	.	TRBJ2-7	TGTGCCAGTAGTGCGGAATACGAGCAGTACTTC	CASSAEYEQYF